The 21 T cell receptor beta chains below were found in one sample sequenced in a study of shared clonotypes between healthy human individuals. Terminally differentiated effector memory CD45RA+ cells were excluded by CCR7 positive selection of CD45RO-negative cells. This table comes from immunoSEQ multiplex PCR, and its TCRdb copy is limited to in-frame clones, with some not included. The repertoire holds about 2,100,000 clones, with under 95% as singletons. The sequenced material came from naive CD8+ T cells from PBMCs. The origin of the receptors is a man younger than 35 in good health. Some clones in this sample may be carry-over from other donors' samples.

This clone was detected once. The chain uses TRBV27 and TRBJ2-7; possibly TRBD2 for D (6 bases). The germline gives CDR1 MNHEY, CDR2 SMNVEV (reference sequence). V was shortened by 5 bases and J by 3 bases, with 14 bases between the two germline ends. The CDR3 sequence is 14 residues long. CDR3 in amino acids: CASSTRDWGYEQYF. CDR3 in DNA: TGTGCCAGCAGTACCCGGGACTGGGGCTACGAGCAGTACTTC.

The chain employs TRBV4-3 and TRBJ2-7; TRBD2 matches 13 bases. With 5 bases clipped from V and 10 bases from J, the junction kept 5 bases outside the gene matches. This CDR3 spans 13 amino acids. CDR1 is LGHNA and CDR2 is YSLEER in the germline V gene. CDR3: CASSTGLAGDQYF. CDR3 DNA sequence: TGCGCCAGCAGCACCGGACTAGCGGGAGACCAGTACTTC.

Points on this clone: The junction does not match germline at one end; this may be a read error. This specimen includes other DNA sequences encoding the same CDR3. This chain's CDR3 is CSARGGNEQFF. In nucleotides, the CDR3 is TGCAGTGCCAGAGGGGGCAATGAGCAGTTCTTC. The chain employs TRBV20-1 and TRBJ2-1, with D perhaps TRBD1 (6 bases). Germline V gives CDR1 DFQATT, CDR2 SNEGSKA (reference sequence). CDR3 length: 11 residues.

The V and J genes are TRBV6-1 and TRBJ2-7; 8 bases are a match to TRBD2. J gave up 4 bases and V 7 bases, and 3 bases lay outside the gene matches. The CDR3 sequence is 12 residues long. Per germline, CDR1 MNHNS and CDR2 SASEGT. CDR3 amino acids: CASKASGYEQYF. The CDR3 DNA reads TGTGCCAGCAAAGCTAGCGGGTACGAGCAGTACTTC.

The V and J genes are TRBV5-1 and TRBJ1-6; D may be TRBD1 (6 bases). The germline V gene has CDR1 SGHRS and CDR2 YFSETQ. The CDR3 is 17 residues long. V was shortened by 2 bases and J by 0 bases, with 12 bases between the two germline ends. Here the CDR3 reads CASSFAGESSYNSPLHF. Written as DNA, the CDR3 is TGCGCCAGCAGCTTTGCAGGGGAAAGCTCCTATAATTCACCCCTCCACTTT.

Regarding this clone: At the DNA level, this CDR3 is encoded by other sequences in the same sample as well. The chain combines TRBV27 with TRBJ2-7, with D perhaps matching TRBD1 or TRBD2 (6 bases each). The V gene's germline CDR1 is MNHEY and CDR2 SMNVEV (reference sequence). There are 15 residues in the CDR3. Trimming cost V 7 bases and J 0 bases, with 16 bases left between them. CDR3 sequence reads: CASTPRGGASYEQYF. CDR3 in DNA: TGTGCCAGCACCCCCAGGGGAGGAGCCTCCTACGAGCAGTACTTC.

In DNA form, the CDR3 reads TGTGCCAGCAGTTTACGAGCGGGAGCCTACGAGCAGTACTTC. It encodes CASSLRAGAYEQYF. The genes are TRBV28 and TRBJ2-7, with 8 positions matching TRBD2. Looked up from germline, CDR1 is MDHEN and CDR2 is SYDVKM. V was clipped by 2 bases and J by 2 bases; unmatched bases: 2. The CDR3 has 14 amino acids. Based on the CDR3 plus reference TRBV28 and TRBJ2-7, the full variable domain is DVKVTQSSRYLVKRTGEKVFLECVQDMDHENMFWYRQDPGLGLRLIYFSYDVKMKEKGDIPEGYSVSREKKERFSLILESASTNQTSMYLCASSLRAGAYEQYFGPGTRLTVT.

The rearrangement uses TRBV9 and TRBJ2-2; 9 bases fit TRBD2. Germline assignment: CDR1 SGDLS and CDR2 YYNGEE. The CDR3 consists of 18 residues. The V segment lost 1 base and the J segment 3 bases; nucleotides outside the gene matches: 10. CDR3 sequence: CASSVTPAIAGDTGELFF. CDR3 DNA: TGTGCCAGCAGCGTAACCCCCGCGATAGCGGGGGACACCGGGGAGCTGTTTTTT.

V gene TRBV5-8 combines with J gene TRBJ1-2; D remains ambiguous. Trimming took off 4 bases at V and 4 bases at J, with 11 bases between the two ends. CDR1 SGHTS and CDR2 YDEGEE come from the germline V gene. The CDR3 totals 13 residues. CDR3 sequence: CASSQRNLYGYTF. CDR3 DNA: TGTGCCAGCAGCCAACGGAATCTCTATGGCTACACCTTC.

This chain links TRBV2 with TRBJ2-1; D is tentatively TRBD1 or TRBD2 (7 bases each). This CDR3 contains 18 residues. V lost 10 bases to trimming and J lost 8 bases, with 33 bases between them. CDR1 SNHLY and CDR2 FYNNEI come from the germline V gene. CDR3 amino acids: CAIRVTGLKRDVWDEQFF. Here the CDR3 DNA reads TGTGCCATAAGAGTGACAGGGCTCAAGCGGGACGTCTGGGATGAGCAGTTCTTC.

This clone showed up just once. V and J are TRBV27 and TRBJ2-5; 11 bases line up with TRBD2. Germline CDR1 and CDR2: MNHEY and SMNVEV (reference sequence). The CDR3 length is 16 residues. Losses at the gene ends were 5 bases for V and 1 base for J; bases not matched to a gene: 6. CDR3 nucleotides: TGTGCCAGCAGTGTGGGACTAGCGGCGGGCCAAGAGACCCAGTACTTC. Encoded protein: CASSVGLAAGQETQYF.

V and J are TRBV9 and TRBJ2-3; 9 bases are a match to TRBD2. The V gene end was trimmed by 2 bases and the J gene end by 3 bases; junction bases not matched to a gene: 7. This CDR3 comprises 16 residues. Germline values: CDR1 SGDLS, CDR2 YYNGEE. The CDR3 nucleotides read TGTGCCAGCAGCGTTTGGGCGGGAGGGCCGACAGATACGCAGTATTTT. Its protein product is CASSVWAGGPTDTQYF.

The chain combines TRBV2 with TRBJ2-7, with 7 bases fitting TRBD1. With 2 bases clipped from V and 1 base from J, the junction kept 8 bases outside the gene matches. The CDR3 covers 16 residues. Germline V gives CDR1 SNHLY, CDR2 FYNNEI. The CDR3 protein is CASSERAGGGSYEQYF. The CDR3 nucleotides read TGTGCCAGCAGTGAAAGGGCAGGGGGTGGATCCTACGAGCAGTACTTC.

In DNA, the CDR3 is TGTGCCAGCAGCCAAGGGGGCGTCACTGAAGCTTTCTTT. Translated: CASSQGGVTEAFF. The chain recombines TRBV4-2 with TRBJ1-1; D is perhaps TRBD1 (5 bases). From germline, CDR1 is LGHNA and CDR2 YNFKEQ. Trimming stripped 1 base from V and 4 bases from J, with 7 bases between. The CDR3 runs 13 residues.

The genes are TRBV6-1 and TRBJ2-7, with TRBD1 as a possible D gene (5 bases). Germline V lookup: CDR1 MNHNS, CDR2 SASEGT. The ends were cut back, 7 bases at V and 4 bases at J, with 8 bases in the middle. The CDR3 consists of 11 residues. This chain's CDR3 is CASTQGYEQYF. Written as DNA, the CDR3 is TGTGCCAGCACCCAGGGTTACGAGCAGTACTTC.

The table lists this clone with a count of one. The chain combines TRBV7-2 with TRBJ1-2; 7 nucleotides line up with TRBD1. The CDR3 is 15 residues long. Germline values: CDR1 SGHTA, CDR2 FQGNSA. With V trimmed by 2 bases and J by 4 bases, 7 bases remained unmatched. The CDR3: CASSLRKGGIYGYTF. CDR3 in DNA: TGTGCCAGCAGCTTAAGAAAAGGGGGCATCTATGGCTACACCTTC.

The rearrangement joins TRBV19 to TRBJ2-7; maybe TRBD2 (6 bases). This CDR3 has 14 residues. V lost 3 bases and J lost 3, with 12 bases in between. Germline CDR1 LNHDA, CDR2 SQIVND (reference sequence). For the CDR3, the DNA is TGTGCCAGTAGTATGGCTAGCGAATACTACGAGCAGTACTTC. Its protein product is CASSMASEYYEQYF.

Written as DNA, the CDR3 is TGTGCCGTGGAGGGGAGGGAAAGGACTAGCGCCAGGGAGCAGTTCTTC. Amino acids: CAVEGRERTSAREQFF. V is TRBV2 and J is TRBJ2-1; 9 bases are shared with TRBD2. After removal of 11 bases from V and 10 bases from J, the junction contained 21 bases not matched to a gene. Per the germline V gene, CDR1 is SNHLY and CDR2 is FYNNEI. CDR3 length: 16 amino acids. The entire variable domain, with the rest obtained from reference TRBV2 and TRBJ2-1, is as follows: EPEVTQTPSHQVTQMGQEVILRCVPISNHLYFYWYRQILGQKVEFLVSFYNNEISEKSEIFDDQFSVERPDGSNFTLKIRSTKLEDSAMYFCAVEGRERTSAREQFFGPGTRLTVL.

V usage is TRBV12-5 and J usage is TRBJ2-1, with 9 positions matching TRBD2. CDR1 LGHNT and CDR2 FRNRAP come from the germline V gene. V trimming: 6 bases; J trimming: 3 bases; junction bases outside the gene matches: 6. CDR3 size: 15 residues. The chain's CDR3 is CASGPGTSSYNEQFF. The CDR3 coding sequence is TGTGCTAGTGGCCCGGGGACTAGCAGCTACAATGAGCAGTTCTTC.

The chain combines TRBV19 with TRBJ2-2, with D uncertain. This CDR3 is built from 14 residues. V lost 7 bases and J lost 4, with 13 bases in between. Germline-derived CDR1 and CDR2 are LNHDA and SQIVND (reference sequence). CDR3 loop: CASTSWSITGELFF. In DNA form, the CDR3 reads TGTGCCAGTACCTCGTGGAGCATCACCGGGGAGCTGTTTTTT.

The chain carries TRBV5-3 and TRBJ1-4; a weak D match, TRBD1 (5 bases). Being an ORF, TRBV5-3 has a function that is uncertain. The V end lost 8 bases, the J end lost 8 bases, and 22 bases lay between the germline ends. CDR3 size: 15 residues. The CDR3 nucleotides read TGTGCCAGTACACGGATGGGGGAACAGGTGGAAAAACTGTTTTTT. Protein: CASTRMGEQVEKLFF.